The 26 T cell receptor beta chains in this list originate from one sample, sequenced in a study of blood T cell repertoires in COVID-19. Libraries were prepared by immunoSEQ multiplex PCR; TCRdb keeps only in-frame clonotypes and omits some of them. The data hold around 8,000 clones, with roughly 88% observed a single time. The sample consisted of peripheral blood. These receptors were taken from a woman in her sixties or seventies with active COVID-19.

This chain joins TRBV18 and TRBJ2-4; D perhaps matches TRBD1 (5 bases). Between the trimmed V and J ends, which lost 3 bases and 4 bases, there was a span of 10 bases. The length of the CDR3 is 14 residues. From germline, CDR1 is KGHSH and CDR2 LQKENI. The CDR3 protein is CASSPEGAKNIQYF. In DNA form, the CDR3 reads TGTGCCAGCTCACCGGAAGGGGCGAAAAACATTCAGTACTTC.

This chain joins TRBV6-5 and TRBJ1-5, with TRBD1 matching 8 bases. V shed 5 bases, J shed 0 bases, and the junction held 3 bases outside the gene matches. Germline V lookup: CDR1 MNHEY, CDR2 SVGAGI. The CDR3 has 15 residues. CDR3 sequence reads: CASSPDRDSNQPQHF. The CDR3 nucleotides are TGTGCCAGCAGTCCGGACAGGGATAGCAATCAGCCCCAGCATTTT.

The J gene is TRBJ2-7, the V gene TRBV13, with TRBD1 matching over 7 bases. Germline V lookup: CDR1 PRHDT, CDR2 FYEKMQ (reference sequence). CDR3 size: 13 residues. V trimming: 4 bases; J trimming: 3 bases; junction bases outside the gene matches: 3. The CDR3 here is CASSSQGIYEQYF. The DNA of the CDR3 is TGTGCCAGCAGCTCACAGGGGATCTACGAGCAGTACTTC.

This rearrangement joins TRBV5-1 to TRBJ1-6; 9 bases are shared with TRBD1. This CDR3 is built from 16 residues. The V and J ends lost 4 bases and 4 bases, in that order; junction bases with no gene match: 6. CDR1 and CDR2 (germline): SGHRS, YFSETQ. The CDR3, as DNA: TGCGCCAGCAGCCCGGTAGGGACAGGGTATAATTCACCCCTCCACTTT. Translation: CASSPVGTGYNSPLHF.

This clone was seen just once. The CDR3 loop is CAWSKRNTEAFF. CDR3 nucleotides: TGTGCCTGGAGTAAGAGGAACACTGAAGCTTTCTTT. V and J are TRBV30 and TRBJ1-1, with unresolved D. The CDR3 runs to 12 residues. V gave up 2 bases and J gave up 1 base, with 5 bases separating them. Germline assignment: CDR1 GTSNPN and CDR2 SVGIG (reference sequence).

The CDR3 DNA reads as TGTGCCAGCAGTGAAGAAACAGGGAATCAGCCCCAGCATTTT. Its protein is CASSEETGNQPQHF. The chain employs TRBV2 and TRBJ1-5, with a weak D call TRBD1 (6 bases). Germline V gene sequence: CDR1 SNHLY, CDR2 FYNNEI. CDR3 size: 14 residues. The germline V and J ends were trimmed by 1 base and 4 bases, with 8 bases remaining between them. The full variable domain, in which reference TRBV2 and TRBJ1-5 provide the parts outside the CDR3, is EPEVTQTPSHQVTQMGQEVILRCVPISNHLYFYWYRQILGQKVEFLVSFYNNEISEKSEIFDDQFSVERPDGSNFTLKIRSTKLEDSAMYFCASSEETGNQPQHFGDGTRLSIL.

The chain employs TRBV18 and TRBJ2-7; D might be TRBD1 (8 bases). This CDR3 has 15 amino acids. V dropped 0 bases and J dropped 3 bases, with 12 bases sitting between them. Germline CDR1 KGHSH, CDR2 LQKENI. The CDR3: CASSPPTGGGYEQYF. In DNA, the CDR3 is TGTGCCAGCTCACCACCTACAGGGGGGGGCTACGAGCAGTACTTC.

The chain is built from TRBV4-1 and TRBJ2-5, with a tentative D call TRBD1 (6 bases). The CDR3 is 15 residues long. Per germline, CDR1 MGHRA and CDR2 YSYEKL. The V and J ends lost 2 bases and 5 bases respectively, with 15 bases between them. CDR3 residues: CASSQQQGRGETQYF. In DNA, the CDR3 is TGCGCCAGCAGCCAACAACAGGGCCGAGGGGAGACCCAGTACTTC.

This chain joins TRBV5-1 and TRBJ1-2; a weak D match, TRBD1 (6 bases). V gave up 0 bases and J gave up 5 bases, with 14 bases separating them. CDR3 length: 15 residues. Germline CDR1 reads SGHRS; CDR2 reads YFSETQ. The CDR3 sequence is CASSLAQGPSYGYTF. The CDR3 DNA reads TGCGCCAGCAGCTTGGCACAGGGCCCATCTTATGGCTACACCTTC.

The genes are TRBV19 and TRBJ1-5; 7 bases agree with TRBD1. The germline CDR1 and CDR2 sequences are LNHDA and SQIVND (reference sequence). There are 17 residues in the CDR3. J gave up 3 bases and V 3 bases, and 11 bases lay outside the gene matches. CDR3 sequence: CASSMGLGGVFNQPQHF. As DNA, the CDR3 is TGTGCCAGTAGTATGGGCCTAGGGGGCGTATTCAATCAGCCCCAGCATTTT. The full variable domain, completed using reference TRBV19 and TRBJ1-5, is DGGITQSPKYLFRKEGQNVTLSCEQNLNHDAMYWYRQDPGQGLRLIYYSQIVNDFQKGDIAEGYSVSREKKESFPLTVTSAQKNPTAFYLCASSMGLGGVFNQPQHFGDGTRLSIL.

This chain connects TRBV28 to TRBJ1-1, with D perhaps TRBD1 (6 bases). Germline CDR1 and CDR2: MDHEN and SYDVKM. The V and J ends lost 9 bases and 8 bases respectively, with 13 bases between them. The CDR3 is 11 amino acids. The CDR3 DNA is TGTGCCAGTAGGGGGACGGTCGAAGCTTTCTTT. Its protein product is CASRGTVEAFF.

The chain couples TRBV24-1 to TRBJ2-3; 9 bases are shared with TRBD1. After removal of 4 bases from V and 4 bases from J, the junction contained 5 bases not matched to a gene. Germline V gene sequence: CDR1 KGHDR, CDR2 SFDVKD. The CDR3 is made up of 15 amino acids. The CDR3 sequence: CATSDPTGGADTQYF. Here the CDR3 DNA reads TGTGCCACCAGTGACCCTACAGGGGGCGCAGATACGCAGTATTTT.

This rearrangement joins TRBV10-1 to TRBJ2-1, with D possibly being TRBD1 (6 bases). Germline V gene lookup returns CDR1 WNHNN and CDR2 SYGVQD (reference sequence). Trimming cost V 4 bases and J 6 bases, with 10 bases left between them. The CDR3 covers 13 residues. The CDR3: CASSGGLSNEQFF. As DNA, the CDR3 is TGCGCCAGCAGTGGGGGGCTGAGCAATGAGCAGTTCTTC.

The chain recombines TRBV5-4 with TRBJ2-6; TRBD2 agrees at 7 bases. J gave up 2 bases and V 6 bases, and 8 bases lay outside the gene matches. This CDR3 has 16 residues. Germline V gives CDR1 SGHNT, CDR2 YYREEE (reference sequence). The CDR3 is CASKGGGPTGANVLTF. CDR3 coding DNA: TGTGCCAGCAAAGGCGGGGGACCAACTGGGGCCAACGTCCTGACTTTC. Complete variable domain (other parts from reference TRBV5-4 and TRBJ2-6): ETGVTQSPTHLIKTRGQQVTLRCSSQSGHNTVSWYQQALGQGPQFIFQYYREEENGRGNFPPRFSGLQFPNYSSELNVNALELDDSALYLCASKGGGPTGANVLTFGAGSRLTVL.

The chain recombines TRBV11-2 with TRBJ2-5; 11 bases match TRBD2. J was trimmed by 5 bases and V by 5 bases; bases with no gene match: 7. The CDR3 contains 15 residues. Germline V lookup: CDR1 SGHAT, CDR2 FQNNGV. CDR3 residues: CASSAGLAERETQYF. The CDR3 coding sequence is TGTGCCAGCAGCGCGGGACTAGCGGAGAGGGAGACCCAGTACTTC.

This sequence joins TRBV7-2 and TRBJ1-1; a weak D match, TRBD1 (5 bases). In germline, CDR1 is SGHTA, CDR2 FQGNSA. V was clipped by 5 bases and J by 5 bases, with 12 bases between them. This CDR3 has 13 residues. The CDR3 DNA is TGTGCCAGCAGCCGGGGGTGGGGGACTGAAGCTTTCTTT. This encodes CASSRGWGTEAFF.

CDR3 residues: CASSPGGTGSYEQYF. In nucleotides, the CDR3 is TGTGCCAGCAGTCCAGGGGGTACGGGCTCCTACGAGCAGTACTTC. The V and J genes are TRBV28 and TRBJ2-7, with 7 bases identical to TRBD1. This CDR3 comprises 15 residues. Germline V CDR1 and CDR2: MDHEN, SYDVKM. Germline trimming cut 5 bases from V and 0 bases from J; bases unmatched to any gene: 7.

V and J are TRBV11-3 and TRBJ2-6, with D perhaps matching TRBD1 (5 bases). The germline CDR1 and CDR2 sequences are SGHNT and YENEEA. V was pared by 5 bases and J by 4 bases, with 15 bases between. This CDR3 comprises 16 residues. CDR3 sequence reads: CASSTGHWSGANVLTF. The CDR3 region has the DNA TGTGCCAGCAGCACCGGACACTGGTCCGGGGCCAACGTCCTGACTTTC.

V usage is TRBV28 and J usage is TRBJ1-5; tentative D call: TRBD1 (6 bases). This CDR3 region has 16 residues. The ends were cut back, 4 bases at V and 7 bases at J, with 20 bases in the middle. Germline CDR1 MDHEN, CDR2 SYDVKM. The CDR3 is CASSSTKLTGRQPQHF. The CDR3 DNA reads TGTGCCAGCAGTTCGACAAAATTGACAGGTAGACAGCCCCAGCATTTT.

The V call is TRBV19, the J call TRBJ1-6, with 8 bases fitting TRBD1. Trimming removed 3 bases from V and 7 bases from J; junction bases left unmatched: 8. The CDR3 has 16 amino acids. Germline CDR1 and CDR2: LNHDA and SQIVND (reference sequence). CDR3 DNA: TGTGCCAGTAGTATTGCAGGGGGCCGAATCAATTCACCCCTCCACTTT. This encodes CASSIAGGRINSPLHF.

This chain links TRBV3-1 (or the pseudogene TRBV3-2) with TRBJ2-2; 7 bases are a match to TRBD2. Germline assignment: CDR1 LGHDT and CDR2 YNNKEL (reference sequence). The length of the CDR3 is 15 residues. V lost 2 bases to trimming and J lost 1 base; unmatched junction nucleotides: 1. In DNA form, the CDR3 reads TGTGCCAGCAGCCAATCGGGGGGGAACACCGGGGAGCTGTTTTTT. Translating gives CASSQSGGNTGELFF.

This clone occurred a few times. The chain uses TRBV5-6 and TRBJ1-2; D call uncertain. The CDR3 loop spans 15 amino acids. V was pared by 4 bases and J by 4 bases, with 17 bases between. Looked up from germline, CDR1 is SGHDT and CDR2 is YYEEEE. This CDR3 reads CASSTRAGSLYGYTF. For the CDR3, the DNA is TGTGCCAGCAGCACCCGGGCGGGGAGCCTCTATGGCTACACCTTC. The full variable domain, its missing parts supplied by reference TRBV5-6 and TRBJ1-2, is DAGVTQSPTHLIKTRGQQVTLRCSPKSGHDTVSWYQQALGQGPQFIFQYYEEEERQRGNFPDRFSGHQFPNYSSELNVNALLLGDSALYLCASSTRAGSLYGYTFGSGTRLTVV.

The J gene is TRBJ1-5, the V gene TRBV28, with D possibly matching TRBD1 (6 bases). Germline V gene lookup returns CDR1 MDHEN and CDR2 SYDVKM. The germline V and J ends were trimmed by 8 bases and 5 bases, with 10 bases remaining between them. This CDR3 has 12 amino acids. The CDR3 region has the DNA TGTGCCAGCCTTGAGGGGGATCAGCCCCAGCATTTT. The encoded protein is CASLEGDQPQHF. The variable domain in full, with the rest retrieved from reference TRBV28 and TRBJ1-5, is DVKVTQSSRYLVKRTGEKVFLECVQDMDHENMFWYRQDPGLGLRLIYFSYDVKMKEKGDIPEGYSVSREKKERFSLILESASTNQTSMYLCASLEGDQPQHFGDGTRLSIL.

This CDR3 reads CATSRFLQQGSNQPQHF. The CDR3 DNA sequence: TGTGCCACCAGCAGATTCTTGCAGCAGGGCTCAAATCAGCCCCAGCATTTT. V is TRBV15 and J is TRBJ1-5, with TRBD1 as a possible D gene (5 bases). The V gene's germline CDR1 is LNHNV and CDR2 YYDKDF (reference sequence). V was shortened by 2 bases and J by 4 bases, with 18 bases between the two germline ends. The CDR3 runs to 17 residues. Complete variable domain (other parts from reference TRBV15 and TRBJ1-5): DAMVIQNPRYQVTQFGKPVTLSCSQTLNHNVMYWYQQKSSQAPKLLFHYYDKDFNNEADTPDNFQSRRPNTSFCFLDIRSPGLGDTAMYLCATSRFLQQGSNQPQHFGDGTRLSIL.

The chain employs TRBV15 and TRBJ2-1, with D tentatively TRBD2 (6 bases). Per germline, CDR1 LNHNV and CDR2 YYDKDF (reference sequence). The CDR3 consists of 16 residues. Trimming left V 0 bases short and J 4 bases short, with 13 bases between. The CDR3 coding sequence is TGTGCCACCAGCAGAGAACTAGCTAACCTTTACAATGAGCAGTTCTTC. Amino acid sequence: CATSRELANLYNEQFF.

The chain employs TRBV5-1 and TRBJ1-1; possibly TRBD1 for D (6 bases). The CDR3 loop spans 15 amino acids. Germline CDR1 reads SGHRS; CDR2 reads YFSETQ. The V end was cut by 2 bases, the J end by 5 bases, with 16 bases between. The CDR3 coding sequence is TGCGCCAGCAGCTTCTCAGGGGCTGAGGGTACTGAAGCTTTCTTT. It is translated as CASSFSGAEGTEAFF.